This TCR beta chain was identified during a study of T cells after yellow fever vaccination. TCRdb fed the 5' RACE reads into MiXCR, producing one record per CDR3 protein. The table shows about 580,000 distinct CDR3 sequences, with 17% occurring only once. This clonotype was found a few times. The V end was cut by 2 bases, the J end by 0 bases, with 14 bases between. In germline, CDR1 is SEHNR, CDR2 FQNEAQ (reference sequence). The CDR3 extends over 17 amino acids. The material was PBMCs, obtained 5 to 6 days after the first yellow fever vaccination. The source of this sequence is a man aged 18 to 35 who received the YFV17D yellow fever vaccine. The chain carries TRBV7-9 and TRBJ1-3; D uncertain. CDR3 DNA sequence: TGTGCCAGCAGCTTAATTACCCTAGTTTACTCTGGAAACACCATATATTTT. Its translation: CASSLITLVYSGNTIYF.